The 20 T cell receptor delta chains reported below all come from one sample, sequenced in a study of gamma-delta chains in newborns, infants, children. TCRdb processed the reads again with the CATT caller. This repertoire shows about 8,500 delta-chain clones, about 3.7% found once; its top ten account for 15% to 20%. Sequencing used blood. The origin of the receptors is a child who was a newborn, infant or young child, either healthy, febrile or measles-vaccinated (not recorded which).

This clone is medium-sized by share. Other DNA sequences in this specimen translate into the identical CDR3. The rearrangement links TRDV2 to TRDJ3; 8 bases are shared with TRDD3. V gave up 2 bases and J gave up 0 bases; unmatched junction bases: 2. Germline loops: CDR1 GEAIGNYY, CDR2 EKD. CDR3 length: 17 residues. CDR3 loop: CACDNWGSSWDTRQMFF. The DNA of the CDR3 is TGTGCCTGTGACAACTGGGGGTCCTCCTGGGACACCCGACAGATGTTTTTC.

This clone was detected a few times. This likely came from a read error, as a far larger clone is one base away. The same CDR3 arises from other DNA sequences in this sample as well. The V call is TRDV2, the J call TRDJ3; D may be TRDD3 (5 bases). Germline CDR1 GEAIGNYY, CDR2 EKD. The CDR3 runs to 19 residues. CDR3 nucleotides: TGTGCCTGCGACACCGCGGGGGTCTTCAGCTCCTGGGACACCCGACAGATGTTTTTC. Translation: CACDTAGVFSSWDTRQMFF.

This clone was seen a handful of times. The chain employs TRDV1 and TRDJ1, with D maybe TRDD3 (5 bases). The CDR3 totals 14 residues. V was shortened by 1 base and J by 0 bases, with 6 bases between the two germline ends. Germline loops: CDR1 TSWWSYY, CDR2 QGS. CDR3 residues: CALGERGHTDKLIF. In DNA, the CDR3 is TGTGCTCTTGGGGAACGGGGACACACCGATAAACTCATCTTT.

This clone was seen only a few times. A much larger clone differs by one base, so this may be a read error. The V gene is given as TRDV2, and no J gene call is available; the tabulated D call, TRDD3, remains unverified against the DNA. The CDR3 is made up of 18 amino acids. From germline, CDR1 is GEAIGNYY and CDR2 EKD. The CDR3 loop is CACDTLGGRSWDTRQMFF. The CDR3 coding sequence is TGTGCCTGTGACACCCTGGGGGGCCGCTCCTGGGACACCCGACAGATGTTCTTC.

The rearrangement links TRDV2 to TRDJ3, with D possibly matching TRDD3 (5 bases). CDR3 length equals 16 residues. CDR1 is GEAIGNYY and CDR2 is EKD in the germline V gene. V shed 3 bases and J shed 1 base, with 9 bases lying between them. CDR3 sequence (DNA): TGTGCCTGTGACCACCCTGGGTCCTGGGACACCCGACAGATGTTTTTC. Translation: CACDHPGSWDTRQMFF.

This clone counts as medium-sized. This chain joins TRDV2 and TRDJ3, with D maybe TRDD3 (5 bases). V was shortened by 1 base and J by 1 base, with 10 bases between the two germline ends. The CDR3 is 17 amino acids. CDR1 and CDR2 from the germline V gene are GEAIGNYY and EKD. DNA of the CDR3: TGTGCCTGTGACACTTTACTGGAATCCTGGGACACCCGACAGATGTTTTTC. Protein: CACDTLLESWDTRQMFF.

This clone was seen only a few times. The germline gene is not matched at one end of the junction; a read error may be the cause. The gene calls are TRDV2 and TRDJ1, with D unresolved. The CDR3 length is 15 residues. Germline CDR1 GEAIGNYY, CDR2 EKD. The CDR3 sequence is CACNTVTPRSDKLIF. The CDR3 bases are TGTGCCTGTAACACCGTTACCCCCCGGAGCGATAAACTCATCTTT.

This clone showed up just a few times. One junction end does not reproduce the germline sequence, and a read error may be involved. The gene calls are TRDV2 and TRDJ3; 13 bases agree with TRDD3. CDR3 length equals 18 residues. Germline assignment: CDR1 GEAIGNYY and CDR2 EKD. This CDR3 reads CARDTGGYGSWDTRRMFF. CDR3 nucleotides: TGTGCCCGTGACACTGGGGGATACGGGTCCTGGGACACCCGACGGATGTTTTTC.

By sample fraction, this clone is medium-sized. Only one base separates this from a far larger clonotype, so it likely reflects a read error. Other nucleotide sequences from this sample produce the same CDR3. The V and J genes are TRDV2 and TRDJ3, with 11 bases fitting TRDD3. The germline V gene encodes CDR1 GEAIGNYY and CDR2 EKD. This CDR3 is built from 18 residues. Trimming at V came to 0 bases and at J to 2 bases, leaving 2 bases not matched to a gene. CDR3 sequence (DNA): TGTGCCTGTGACACCCTACTGGGGGATACCTGGGACACCCGACAGATGTTTTTC. Residues: CACDTLLGDTWDTRQMFF.

This clone was counted between two and nine times. The junction shows a germline mismatch at one end, possibly a read error. The rearrangement joins TRDV2 to TRDJ3, with 8 positions matching TRDD3. Germline CDR1 and CDR2: GEAIGNYY and EKD. The CDR3 runs 19 residues. The CDR3 protein is CACDPVLGGRSWGTRQMFF. DNA of the CDR3: TGTGCCTGTGACCCCGTACTGGGGGGCCGCTCCTGGGGCACCCGACAGATGTTTTTC.

This clone was seen ten or more times. The J gene is TRDJ3, the V gene TRDV2, with 9 bases lining up with TRDD3. The CDR3 has 18 residues. Germline CDR1 reads GEAIGNYY; CDR2 reads EKD. Trimming took 3 bases from V and 1 from J; bases not matched to a gene: 6. The DNA of the CDR3 is TGTGCCTGTGACCCCGCTACTGGGGGATCCTGGGACACCCGACAGATGTTTTTC. Its translation is CACDPATGGSWDTRQMFF.

By sample fraction, this clone is medium-sized (0.01 to 0.1%). A far larger clone is one nucleotide away, so this likely arose from a read error. V is TRDV2 and J is TRDJ1; TRDD3 matches 9 bases. The CDR3 is made up of 14 amino acids. Germline V gives CDR1 GEAIGNYY, CDR2 EKD. The CDR3 region is CACDVLGDTDKPIF. CDR3 bases: TGTGCCTGTGACGTACTGGGGGACACCGATAAACCCATCTTT.

About this clone itself: This may arise from a read error, as a much more abundant clone is one base away. The same CDR3 can be traced to other DNA sequences in this sample. The chain recombines TRDV2 with TRDJ3; D uncertain. Trimming removed 1 base from V and 0 bases from J, with 9 bases in between. CDR1 is GEAIGNYY and CDR2 is EKD in the germline V gene. The CDR3 is made up of 17 amino acids. This CDR3 reads CACDTADRSWDTRQMFF. In nucleotides, the CDR3 is TGTGCCTGTGACACAGCGGACCGCTCCTGGGACACCCGACAGATGTTTTTC.

This clone is labeled medium-sized. V usage is TRDV2 and J usage is TRDJ3; 9 bases are shared with TRDD3. The CDR3 runs to 19 residues. The J segment lost 0 bases and the V segment lost 3 bases, leaving 8 bases of the junction unmatched. Germline values: CDR1 GEAIGNYY, CDR2 EKD. The CDR3 DNA is TGTGCCTGTGACCGGCTGGGGGATCCGAGCTCCTGGGACACCCGACAGATGTTTTTC. Encoded protein: CACDRLGDPSSWDTRQMFF.

Worth noting for this clone: Possible read error: a much larger clone is one base away. Other nucleotide sequences in the sample specify the same CDR3. This sequence joins TRDV2 and TRDJ2, with 12 bases fitting TRDD3. This CDR3 contains 17 residues. Germline-derived CDR1 and CDR2 are GEAIGNYY and EKD. CDR3: CACDILGDTALTAQLFF. CDR3 sequence (DNA): TGTGCCTGCGACATACTGGGGGATACAGCTTTGACAGCACAACTCTTCTTT.

In this sample, this clone turned up a few times. The J gene is TRDJ3, the V gene TRDV2; 10 bases map to TRDD3. The CDR3 has 19 residues. CDR1 and CDR2 (germline): GEAIGNYY, EKD. V dropped 3 bases and J dropped 0; count of bases not matched to a gene: 7. The DNA for the CDR3 is TGTGCCTGTGACCTTGTACTGGGGGATTTCTCCTGGGACACCCGACAGATGTTTTTC. This sequence encodes CACDLVLGDFSWDTRQMFF.

This clone has a handful of counts. Given a much more abundant clone one base away, this may be a read error. This specimen includes other DNA sequences encoding the same CDR3. V is TRDV2 and J is TRDJ1; 7 nucleotides align to TRDD3. Looked up from germline, CDR1 is GEAIGNYY and CDR2 is EKD. The CDR3 runs to 16 residues. V was clipped by 0 bases and J by 1 base; unmatched bases: 7. CDR3: CACDTGWGTSTDKLIF. The CDR3 DNA is TGTGCCTGTGACACCGGATGGGGGACCTCCACCGATAAACTCATCTTT.

To note about this clone: A junction boundary mismatches the germline segment, possibly from a read error. The chain combines TRDV2 with TRDJ3, with 8 bases fitting TRDD3. The CDR3 has 19 residues. The germline gives CDR1 GEAIGNYY, CDR2 EKD. DNA for the CDR3: TGTGCCTGTGACAAAGTACTGGGGGTCCTCTCCTGGGACACCCGACAGGTGTTTTTC. Encoded protein: CACDKVLGVLSWDTRQVFF.

This chain connects TRDV2 to TRDJ3, with 9 bases lining up with TRDD3. V shed 3 bases and J 0 bases; nucleotides not matched to a gene: 2. Germline V CDR1 and CDR2: GEAIGNYY, EKD. The CDR3 sequence is 17 residues long. The CDR3 reads CACDYGGYSWDTRQMFF. CDR3 nucleotide sequence: TGTGCCTGTGACTATGGGGGATACTCCTGGGACACCCGACAGATGTTTTTC.

A remark on this clone: This DNA's translation differs at residue 14 from TCRdb's protein, which comes from a much larger clone; a read error is likely, and the protein shown is translated from the DNA. The rearrangement joins TRDV2 to TRDJ3; weak D call: TRDD3 (5 bases). This CDR3 spans 16 amino acids. Germline CDR1 GEAIGNYY, CDR2 EKD. The DNA of the CDR3 is TGTGCCTGTGACACCGTGGGCTCCTGGGACACCCGACAGACGTTTTTC. Encoded protein: CACDTVGSWDTRQTFF.